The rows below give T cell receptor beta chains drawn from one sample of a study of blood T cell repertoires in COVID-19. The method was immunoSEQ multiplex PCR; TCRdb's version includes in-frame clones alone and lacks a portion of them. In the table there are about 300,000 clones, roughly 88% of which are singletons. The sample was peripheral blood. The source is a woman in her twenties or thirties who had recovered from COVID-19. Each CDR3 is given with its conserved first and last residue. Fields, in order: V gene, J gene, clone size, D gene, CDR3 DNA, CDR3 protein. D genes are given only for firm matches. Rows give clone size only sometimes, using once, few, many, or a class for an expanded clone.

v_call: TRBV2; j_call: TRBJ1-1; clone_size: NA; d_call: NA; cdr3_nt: TGTGCCAGCAGTATTACGGCCGGGACTGAAGCTTTCTTT; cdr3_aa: CASSITAGTEAFF
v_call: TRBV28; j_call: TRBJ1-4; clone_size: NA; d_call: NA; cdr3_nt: TGTGCCAGCAGTTCTTCCCCCGCAACTAATGAAAAACTGTTTTTT; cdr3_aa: CASSSSPATNEKLFF
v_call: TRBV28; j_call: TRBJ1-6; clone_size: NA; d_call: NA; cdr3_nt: TGTGCCAGCAGTTTACGAGGGTATAATTCACCCCTCCACTTT; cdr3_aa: CASSLRGYNSPLHF
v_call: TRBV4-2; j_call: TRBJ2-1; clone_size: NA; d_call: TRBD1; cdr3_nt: TGTGCCAGCAGCCAAGACGGGCCGTTTGGGACAGATTTTTACAATGAGCAGTTCTTC; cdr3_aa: CASSQDGPFGTDFYNEQFF
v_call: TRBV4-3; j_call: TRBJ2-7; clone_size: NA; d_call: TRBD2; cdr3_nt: TGCGCCAGCAGCCAAGATGAGCGGGGCCTAAAGAAGCAGTACTTC; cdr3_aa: CASSQDERGLKKQYF
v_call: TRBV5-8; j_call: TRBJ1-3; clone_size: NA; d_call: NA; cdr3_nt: TGTGCCAGCAGCTCCAGGGACTCTGGAAACACCATATATTTT; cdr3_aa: CASSSRDSGNTIYF
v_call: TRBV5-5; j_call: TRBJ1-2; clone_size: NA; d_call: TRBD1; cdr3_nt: TGTGCCAGCAGCGAACGACAGGGGGACGACTATGGCTACACCTTC; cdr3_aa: CASSERQGDDYGYTF
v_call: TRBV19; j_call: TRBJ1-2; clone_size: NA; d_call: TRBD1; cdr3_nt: TGTGCCAGTAGTATTTACGGGACAGGGATATCAGCTAACTATGGCTACACCTTC; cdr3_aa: CASSIYGTGISANYGYTF
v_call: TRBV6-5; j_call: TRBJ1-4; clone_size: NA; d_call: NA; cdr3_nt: TGTGCCAGCAGTTACCAGACACCTGCTAATGAAAAACTGTTTTTT; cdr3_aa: CASSYQTPANEKLFF
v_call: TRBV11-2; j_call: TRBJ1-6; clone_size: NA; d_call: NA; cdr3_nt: TGTGCCAGCAGCTTAGCACAGGGTGGAAATTCACCCCTCCACTTT; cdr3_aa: CASSLAQGGNSPLHF
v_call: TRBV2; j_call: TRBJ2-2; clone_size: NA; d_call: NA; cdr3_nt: TGTGCCAGCAGTCTCTGGGGCCTGAACACCGGGGAGCTGTTTTTT; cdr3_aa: CASSLWGLNTGELFF
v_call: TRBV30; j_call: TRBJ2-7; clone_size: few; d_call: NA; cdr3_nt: TGTGCCTTTGGCGGAGAATACGAGCAGTACTTC; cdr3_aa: CAFGGEYEQYF
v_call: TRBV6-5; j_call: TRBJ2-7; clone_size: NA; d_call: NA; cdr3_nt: TGTGCCAGCAGTTACACAGGGATCTCCTACGAGCAGTACTTC; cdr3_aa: CASSYTGISYEQYF
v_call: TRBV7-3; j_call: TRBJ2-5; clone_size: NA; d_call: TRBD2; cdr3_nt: TGTGCCAGCAGCTTAAGTGGTAGCGGGGAAGAGACCCAGTACTTC; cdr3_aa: CASSLSGSGEETQYF
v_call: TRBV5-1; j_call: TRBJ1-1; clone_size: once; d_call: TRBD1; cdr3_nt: TGCGCCAGCAGCTTGGGTAGGCAGGGGGCTTATACTGAAGCTTTCTTT; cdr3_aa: CASSLGRQGAYTEAFF
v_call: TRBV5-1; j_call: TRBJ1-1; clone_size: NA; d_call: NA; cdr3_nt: TGCGCCAGCAGCTTAGGTATATTCCGGGACAAAAAGAACACTGAAGCTTTCTTT; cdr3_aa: CASSLGIFRDKKNTEAFF
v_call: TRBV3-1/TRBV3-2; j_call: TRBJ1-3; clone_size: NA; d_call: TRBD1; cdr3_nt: TGTGCCAGCAGCCCTCCGGGACAGGGGTTAGACACCATATATTTT; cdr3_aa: CASSPPGQGLDTIYF
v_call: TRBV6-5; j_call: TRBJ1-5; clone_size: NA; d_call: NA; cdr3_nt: TGTGCCAGCAGTTGGAACAGGAATAGCAATCAGCCCCAGCATTTT; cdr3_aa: CASSWNRNSNQPQHF
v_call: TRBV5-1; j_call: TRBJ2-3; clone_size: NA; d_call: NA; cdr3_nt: TGCGCCAGCAGCTCCACCGGGGAAAGCACAGATACGCAGTATTTT; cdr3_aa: CASSSTGESTDTQYF
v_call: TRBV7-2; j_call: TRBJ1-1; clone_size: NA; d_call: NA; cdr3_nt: TGTGCCAGCAGACAACCCAACACTGAAGCTTTCTTT; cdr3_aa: CASRQPNTEAFF
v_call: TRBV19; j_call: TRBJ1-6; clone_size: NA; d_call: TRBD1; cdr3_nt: TGTGCCAGTAGTATGGGACAGGGGGCTCGAAATTCACCCCTCCACTTT; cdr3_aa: CASSMGQGARNSPLHF
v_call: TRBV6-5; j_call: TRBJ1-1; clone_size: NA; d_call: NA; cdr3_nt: TGTGCCAGCAGTTATACAGTGAACACTGAAGCTTTCTTT; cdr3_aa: CASSYTVNTEAFF
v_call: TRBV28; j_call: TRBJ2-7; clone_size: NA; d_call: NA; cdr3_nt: TGTGCCAGCACCTTCACGGGTCCCTACGAGCAGTACTTC; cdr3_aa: CASTFTGPYEQYF
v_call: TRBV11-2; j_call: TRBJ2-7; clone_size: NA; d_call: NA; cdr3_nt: TGTGCCAGCAGCCAAGAAGCAGGGGCTTCCTCCTACGAGCAGTACTTC; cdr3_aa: CASSQEAGASSYEQYF
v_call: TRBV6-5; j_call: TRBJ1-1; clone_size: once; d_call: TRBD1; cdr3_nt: TGTGCCAGCAGTTTTTCAGTCTCAGGGGGGACTGAAGCTTTCTTT; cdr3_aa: CASSFSVSGGTEAFF
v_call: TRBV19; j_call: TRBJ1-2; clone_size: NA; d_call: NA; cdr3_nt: TGTGCCAGTAGTAGGTCTACCCAAACCAACTATGGCTACACCTTC; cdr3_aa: CASSRSTQTNYGYTF
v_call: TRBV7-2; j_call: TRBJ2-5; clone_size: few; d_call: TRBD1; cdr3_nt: TGTGCCAGCAGCTCACAGGGGGTCGGGGAGACCCAGTACTTC; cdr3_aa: CASSSQGVGETQYF
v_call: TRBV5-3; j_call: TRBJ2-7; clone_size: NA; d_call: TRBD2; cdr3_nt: TGTGCCAGAAGCTTGAGGCCTAGCGGGGGGAAAAACCACAACGAGGGGCAGTACTTC; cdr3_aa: CARSLRPSGGKNHNEGQYF
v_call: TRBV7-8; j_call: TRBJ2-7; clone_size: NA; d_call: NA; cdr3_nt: TGTGCCAGCAGCTTAGGACAGTGGGGTTACGAGCAGTACTTC; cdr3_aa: CASSLGQWGYEQYF
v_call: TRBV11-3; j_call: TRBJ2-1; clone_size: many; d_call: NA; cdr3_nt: TGTGCCAGCAGCTTAGGCGGTGCAGGGATAACAGACAATGAGCAGTTCTTC; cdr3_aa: CASSLGGAGITDNEQFF
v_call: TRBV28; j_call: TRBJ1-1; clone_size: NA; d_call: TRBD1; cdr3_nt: TGTGCCAGCAGCCACAACGGAGGGGGCCTTGAAGCTTTCTTT; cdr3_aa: CASSHNGGGLEAFF
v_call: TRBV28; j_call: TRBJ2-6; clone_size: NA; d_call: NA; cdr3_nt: TGTGCCAGCAAACGGGAAACTTTC; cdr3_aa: CASKRETF
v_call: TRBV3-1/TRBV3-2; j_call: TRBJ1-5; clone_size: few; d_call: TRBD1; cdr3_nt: TGTGCCAGCAGCAGACAGGGGGGTGTTGAGCAGCCCCAGCATTTT; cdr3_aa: CASSRQGGVEQPQHF
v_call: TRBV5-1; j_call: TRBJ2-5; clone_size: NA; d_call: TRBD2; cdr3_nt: TGCGCCAGCAGCTTGTCTAGCGGGGGAAGAGAGACCCAGTACTTC; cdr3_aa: CASSLSSGGRETQYF
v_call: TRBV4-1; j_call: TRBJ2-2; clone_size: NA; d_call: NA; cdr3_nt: TGCGCCAGCAGGCCCCTTTTCTCAGGGAATGCGAACACCGGGGAGCTGTTTTTT; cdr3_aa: CASRPLFSGNANTGELFF
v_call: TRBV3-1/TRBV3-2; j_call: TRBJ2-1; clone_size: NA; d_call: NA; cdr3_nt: TGTGCCAGCAGCCAAGATCCAGCGGGTAGGGGGCATGAGCAGTTCTTC; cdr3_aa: CASSQDPAGRGHEQFF
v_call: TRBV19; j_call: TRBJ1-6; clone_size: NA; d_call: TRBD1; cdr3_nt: TGTGCCAGTAGTACATCCGGGACAGGGGAGACACCCCTCCACTTT; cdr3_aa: CASSTSGTGETPLHF